Each of the 11 T cell receptor beta chains below was sequenced from the same sample in a study of shared clonotypes between healthy human individuals. Profiled with immunoSEQ multiplex PCR; TCRdb holds only in-frame clones, not every one. The profile shows over 950,000 clones, 70% to 85% of them singletons. Sequencing was carried out using memory CD4+ T cells from PBMCs. The subset here: CD45RA-negative fraction. The receptors come from a man younger than 35 in good health. Some clones in this sample may be carry-over from other donors' samples.

The chain recombines TRBV28 with TRBJ1-1, with TRBD1 matching over 8 bases. This CDR3 has 14 amino acids. J lost 1 base, V lost 5 bases, and 3 bases had no gene match. Per germline, CDR1 MDHEN and CDR2 SYDVKM. As DNA, the CDR3 is TGTGCCAGCAGTAGGGGGACAGGGAACACTGAAGCTTTCTTT. It yields the protein CASSRGTGNTEAFF.

The J gene is TRBJ2-7, the V gene TRBV27; perhaps D is TRBD1 or TRBD2 (5 bases each). Germline-derived CDR1 and CDR2 are MNHEY and SMNVEV (reference sequence). Trimming removed 1 base from V and 1 base from J, with 14 bases in between. The CDR3 has 16 amino acids. CDR3 residues: CASSLYGDLTSYEQYF. The CDR3 nucleotides are TGTGCCAGCAGTTTATACGGGGACCTTACTTCCTACGAGCAGTACTTC.

The sample holds a few counts of this clone. J is TRBJ2-5 and V is TRBV28; TRBD1 agrees at 7 bases. Germline V lookup: CDR1 MDHEN, CDR2 SYDVKM. The CDR3 runs 13 residues. J was trimmed by 5 bases and V by 7 bases; bases with no gene match: 7. As DNA, the CDR3 is TGTGCCAGCACCGTGACAGGGCGGGAGACCCAGTACTTC. This translates into CASTVTGRETQYF.

The V and J genes are TRBV29-1 and TRBJ2-3; no firm D call. CDR1 and CDR2 (germline): SQVTM, ANQGSEA. The CDR3 contains 13 residues. V was trimmed by 8 bases and J by 1 base, leaving 13 bases between them. CDR3 residues: CSMRLDGTDTQYF. The CDR3 region has the DNA TGCAGCATGAGATTAGATGGCACAGATACGCAGTATTTT.

The CDR3 loop is CASSTPTSHEQFF. DNA for the CDR3: TGTGCCAGCAGTACGCCGACTAGCCATGAGCAGTTCTTC. This sequence joins TRBV27 and TRBJ2-1; 7 nucleotides match TRBD2. Germline V lookup: CDR1 MNHEY, CDR2 SMNVEV (reference sequence). V trimming: 5 bases; J trimming: 8 bases; junction bases outside the gene matches: 6. The CDR3 totals 13 residues.

V and J are TRBV29-1 and TRBJ1-5; D is unresolved. The ends were cut back, 4 bases at V and 5 bases at J, with 12 bases in the middle. This CDR3 spans 13 amino acids. Per the germline V gene, CDR1 is SQVTM and CDR2 is ANQGSEA. Written as DNA, the CDR3 is TGCAGCGTTGGTTACGGGGTAGATCAGCCCCAGCATTTT. Protein: CSVGYGVDQPQHF. The whole variable domain, remainder taken from reference TRBV29-1 and TRBJ1-5, is SAVISQKPSRDICQRGTSLTIQCQVDSQVTMMFWYRQQPGQSLTLIATANQGSEATYESGFVIDKFPISRPNLTFSTLTVSNMSPEDSSIYLCSVGYGVDQPQHFGDGTRLSIL.

The V call is TRBV27, the J call TRBJ1-3; tentatively, D is TRBD1 (5 bases). CDR3 length: 14 residues. Per germline, CDR1 MNHEY and CDR2 SMNVEV (reference sequence). Trimming removed 6 bases from V and 3 bases from J, with 12 bases in between. CDR3 sequence (DNA): TGTGCCAGCAGGCCATGGGGGGTTGGAAACACCATATATTTT. It codes for CASRPWGVGNTIYF.

The chain is built from TRBV6-6 and TRBJ2-1; 8 bases agree with TRBD2. The CDR3 sequence is 16 residues long. The V gene end was trimmed by 8 bases and the J gene end by 8 bases; junction bases not matched to a gene: 17. Germline V gene sequence: CDR1 MNHNY, CDR2 SVGAGI (reference sequence). The CDR3 loop reads CASGPGGVAGPDEQFF. As DNA, the CDR3 is TGTGCCAGCGGGCCCGGGGGGGTAGCGGGACCCGATGAGCAGTTCTTC.

Of note for this clone: Its ends do not fully match the called genes, so a read error is possible. This chain links TRBV27 with TRBJ2-1, with D possibly matching TRBD2 (5 bases). Germline CDR1 reads MNHEY; CDR2 reads SMNVEV (reference sequence). The CDR3 loop spans 14 amino acids. The CDR3 DNA reads as TGTGCCAGCGGTTTAGCGAGATCCTACAATGAGCAGTTCTTC. This codes for CASGLARSYNEQFF.

This clone was observed at least ten times. This rearrangement joins TRBV28 to TRBJ1-5; D gene ambiguous. Germline CDR1 MDHEN, CDR2 SYDVKM. The germline V and J ends were trimmed by 3 bases and 5 bases, with 8 bases remaining between them. The CDR3 is 13 residues long. The CDR3: CASSFVSHQPQHF. DNA of the CDR3: TGTGCCAGCAGTTTCGTCTCTCATCAGCCCCAGCATTTT.

The rearrangement joins TRBV6-1 to TRBJ2-6; D is uncertain. V lost 8 bases to trimming and J lost 2 bases, with 10 bases between them. The CDR3 has 14 amino acids. Germline loops: CDR1 MNHNS, CDR2 SASEGT. The DNA for the CDR3 is TGTGCCAGCCGGATTATTGCTGGGGCCAACGTCCTGACTTTC. Amino acid sequence: CASRIIAGANVLTF.